These 27 T cell receptor beta chains were all obtained from the same sample, sequenced in a study of Ad26.COV2.S vaccination and SARS-CoV-2 variants. Repertoires were generated with immunoSEQ multiplex PCR, while TCRdb's copy carries only in-frame clones and drops some. In the table there are under 150,000 clones, just over 85% of which are singletons. The specimen comprised peripheral blood, sampled after recovery from COVID-19. Receptor source: a human donor who had recovered from COVID-19.

The rearrangement links TRBV21-1 to TRBJ1-1; TRBD1 reflects the table's D call only, with no check against the DNA. TRBV21-1 is a pseudogene. The CDR3 extends over 18 amino acids. The DNA for the CDR3 is TGTGCCAGCAGCAAAGCGACGTTTACGGCAGGGCCGAACACTGAAGCTTTCTTT. Encoded protein: CASSKATFTAGPNTEAFF.

V and J are TRBV2 and TRBJ1-6; 10 bases are shared with TRBD1. The junction had 4 bases not matched to a gene; V was cut back by 5 bases and J by 6 bases. This CDR3 contains 15 residues. Germline V gene lookup returns CDR1 SNHLY and CDR2 FYNNEI. DNA of the CDR3: TGTGCCAGCAGTAAACGGACAGGGGGTAATTCACCCCTCCACTTT. Translating it yields CASSKRTGGNSPLHF.

This chain uses TRBV5-4 with TRBJ2-5; 9 bases are shared with TRBD2. The germline V gene encodes CDR1 SGHNT and CDR2 YYREEE (reference sequence). Trimming took 4 bases from V and 5 from J; bases not matched to a gene: 12. The CDR3 sequence is 16 residues long. The CDR3 DNA is TGTGCCAGCAGCACGCTAGCGGGGAGCAGGTTTGAGACCCAGTACTTC. It translates to CASSTLAGSRFETQYF. The whole variable domain, remainder taken from reference TRBV5-4 and TRBJ2-5, is ETGVTQSPTHLIKTRGQQVTLRCSSQSGHNTVSWYQQALGQGPQFIFQYYREEENGRGNFPPRFSGLQFPNYSSELNVNALELDDSALYLCASSTLAGSRFETQYFGPGTRLLVL.

The chain joins TRBV27 to TRBJ2-1; 10 nucleotides agree with TRBD2. With 0 bases clipped from V and 10 bases from J, the junction kept 9 bases outside the gene matches. This CDR3 has 16 residues. Germline loops: CDR1 MNHEY, CDR2 SMNVEV (reference sequence). CDR3 loop: CASSLSVASGGREQFF. The CDR3 DNA reads as TGTGCCAGCAGTTTATCGGTGGCTAGCGGGGGACGGGAGCAGTTCTTC.

The chain has TRBV7-8 and TRBJ2-3; TRBD2 matches at 9 bases. V was clipped by 4 bases and J by 7 bases; unmatched bases: 6. Per germline, CDR1 SGHVS and CDR2 FQNEAQ. The CDR3 consists of 14 residues. CDR3 residues: CASSSTGTSNTQYF. CDR3 nucleotides: TGTGCCAGCAGCTCAACCGGGACTAGCAATACGCAGTATTTT. Using reference TRBV7-8 and TRBJ2-3 for the parts outside the CDR3, the full variable domain is GAGVSQSPRYKVAKRGQDVALRCDPISGHVSLFWYQQALGQGPEFLTYFQNEAQLDKSGLPSDRFFAERPEGSVSTLKIQRTQQEDSAVYLCASSSTGTSNTQYFGPGTRLTVL.

The rearrangement links TRBV18 to TRBJ1-1; no clear D gene. The V end was cut by 6 bases, the J end by 4 bases, with 12 bases between. This CDR3 is 13 amino acids long. Germline CDR1 is KGHSH and CDR2 is LQKENI. This CDR3 is CASSRTGGTEAFF. DNA of the CDR3: TGTGCCAGCTCCCGGACGGGAGGCACTGAAGCTTTCTTT. Full variable domain (remainder filled in from reference TRBV18 and TRBJ1-1): NAGVMQNPRHLVRRRGQEARLRCSPMKGHSHVYWYRQLPEEGLKFMVYLQKENIIDESGMPKERFSAEFPKEGPSILRIQQVVRGDSAAYFCASSRTGGTEAFFGQGTRLTVV.

The rearrangement links TRBV20-1 to TRBJ1-3; no reliable D call. This CDR3 has 15 amino acids. Germline V lookup: CDR1 DFQATT, CDR2 SNEGSKA (reference sequence). Trimming removed 3 bases from V and 0 bases from J, with 12 bases in between. The CDR3 nucleotides are TGCAGTGCTAGTCTCAGGTTCCCCTCTGGAAACACCATATATTTT. It is translated as CSASLRFPSGNTIYF.

The CDR3 sequence: CASSEQRAKNIQYF. CDR3 bases: TGTGCCAGCAGTGAACAGCGAGCCAAAAACATTCAGTACTTC. This sequence joins TRBV2 and TRBJ2-4; D gene uncertain. This CDR3 is 14 amino acids long. The germline gives CDR1 SNHLY, CDR2 FYNNEI. The germline V and J ends were trimmed by 2 bases and 0 bases, with 5 bases remaining between them.

This clone turned up a few times. V usage is TRBV30 and J usage is TRBJ2-3, with D maybe TRBD2 (6 bases). The germline V gene encodes CDR1 GTSNPN and CDR2 SVGIG (reference sequence). Trimming stripped 3 bases from V and 1 base from J, with 11 bases between. There are 14 residues in the CDR3. CDR3 in amino acids: CAWSGGGGTDTQYF. The DNA for the CDR3 is TGTGCCTGGAGCGGAGGCGGGGGCACAGATACGCAGTATTTT.

V and J are TRBV15 and TRBJ2-7, with TRBD1 matching over 11 bases. With V trimmed by 4 bases and J by 7 bases, 6 bases remained unmatched. There are 14 residues in the CDR3. Germline V gives CDR1 LNHNV, CDR2 YYDKDF (reference sequence). The CDR3 DNA reads as TGTGCCACCAGCACGGGACAGGGGGTAAGGGAGCAGTACTTC. Translated: CATSTGQGVREQYF.

Comments on this clone: Different DNA sequences within this sample yield the same CDR3. The chain couples TRBV5-1 to TRBJ1-1, with D maybe TRBD1 (5 bases). Trimming removed 0 bases from V and 5 bases from J, with 8 bases in between. Germline V lookup: CDR1 SGHRS, CDR2 YFSETQ. The CDR3 spans 13 residues. CDR3 residues: CASSLGEGTEAFF. DNA for the CDR3: TGCGCCAGCAGCTTGGGTGAGGGGACTGAAGCTTTCTTT.

V is TRBV7-9 and J is TRBJ2-1; 10 bases are shared with TRBD2. Trimming at V came to 5 bases and at J to 7 bases, leaving 14 bases not matched to a gene. This CDR3 has 17 amino acids. Germline V CDR1 and CDR2: SEHNR, FQNEAQ (reference sequence). CDR3 protein: CASSPHWSGGALNEQFF. In nucleotides, the CDR3 is TGTGCCAGCAGCCCCCATTGGAGCGGGGGGGCCTTGAATGAGCAGTTCTTC.

The rearrangement uses TRBV4-1 and TRBJ1-3; TRBD1 matches at 11 bases. CDR1 and CDR2 (germline): MGHRA, YSYEKL. With 2 bases clipped from V and 7 bases from J, the junction kept 10 bases outside the gene matches. CDR3 size: 17 residues. The DNA of the CDR3 is TGCGCCAGCAGCCAATCCCCCCCGGGACAGGGGGGGAACACCATATATTTT. It yields the protein CASSQSPPGQGGNTIYF.

The CDR3 DNA sequence: TGCGCCAGCCGACACGACAGATTCAGCACAGATACGCAGTATTTT. This encodes CASRHDRFSTDTQYF. The chain carries TRBV5-1 and TRBJ2-3, with TRBD1 as a possible D gene (5 bases). The germline V gene has CDR1 SGHRS and CDR2 YFSETQ. The V gene lost 7 bases and the J gene lost 0 bases, with 15 bases spanning the gap. The CDR3 consists of 15 residues.

This clone has a single count. The rearrangement links TRBV5-6 to TRBJ1-2, with no clear D. Trimming pared 6 bases from V and 4 bases from J, leaving 10 bases between. This CDR3 is 12 amino acids long. CDR1 is SGHDT, CDR2 YYEEEE, per germline. This chain's CDR3 is CASNLPGYGYTF. The CDR3 DNA follows: TGTGCCAGCAACCTTCCCGGCTATGGCTACACCTTC.

J is TRBJ1-3 and V is TRBV30; 7 nucleotides line up with TRBD1. Germline V gives CDR1 GTSNPN, CDR2 SVGIG (reference sequence). V lost 8 bases to trimming and J lost 0 bases; unmatched junction nucleotides: 4. This CDR3 region has 13 residues. CDR3 loop: CAGGTVSGNTIYF. The CDR3 DNA sequence: TGTGCCGGGGGGACAGTCTCTGGAAACACCATATATTTT.

By frequency in the sample, this clone is medium-sized. The chain carries TRBV10-3 and TRBJ1-3; D not resolved. The V gene lost 7 bases and the J gene lost 4 bases, with 11 bases spanning the gap. The CDR3 totals 13 residues. Germline CDR1 and CDR2: ENHRY and SYGVKD. CDR3 nucleotides: TGTGCCATCATGACGGACGGCGGAAACACCATATATTTT. Its protein is CAIMTDGGNTIYF.

J is TRBJ2-5 and V is TRBV28, with 7 positions matching TRBD2. Germline V CDR1 and CDR2: MDHEN, SYDVKM. The CDR3 has 13 residues. V was clipped by 4 bases and J by 5 bases; unmatched bases: 4. The CDR3 spells CASSSSGGETQYF. Here the CDR3 DNA reads TGTGCCAGCAGTTCTAGCGGTGGGGAGACCCAGTACTTC.

This clone was seen only a few times. The CDR3: CASSNLRLGDGYTF. Here the CDR3 DNA reads TGTGCCAGCAGCAATCTCAGACTGGGGGATGGCTACACCTTC. This chain uses TRBV3-1 (or the pseudogene TRBV3-2) with TRBJ1-2, with D perhaps TRBD1 (5 bases). The CDR3 runs to 14 residues. Germline V lookup: CDR1 LGHDT, CDR2 YNNKEL (reference sequence). V lost 5 bases to trimming and J lost 6 bases, with 16 bases between them.

This clone was found a few times. This chain connects TRBV5-8 to TRBJ2-1, with 11 bases lining up with TRBD1. V was pared by 5 bases and J by 9 bases, with 10 bases of the junction left unmatched. CDR1 is SGHTS and CDR2 is YDEGEE in the germline V gene. CDR3 length: 15 amino acids. The CDR3 loop reads CASSFRDRGAREQFF. The CDR3 DNA sequence: TGTGCCAGCAGTTTCCGGGACAGGGGGGCGCGTGAGCAGTTCTTC.

This clone was counted ten times or more. The J gene is TRBJ2-7, the V gene TRBV7-8; TRBD1 matches at 10 bases. Germline V gives CDR1 SGHVS, CDR2 FQNEAQ. V was pared by 2 bases and J by 3 bases, with 1 base of the junction left unmatched. The CDR3 extends over 14 amino acids. This chain's CDR3 is CASSLRDRGYEQYF. CDR3 nucleotide sequence: TGTGCCAGCAGCTTAAGGGACAGGGGCTACGAGCAGTACTTC.

The rearrangement joins TRBV5-1 to TRBJ1-1; TRBD1 might be the D (6 bases). The ends were cut back, 5 bases at V and 3 bases at J, with 20 bases in the middle. The CDR3 runs 16 residues. The germline gives CDR1 SGHRS, CDR2 YFSETQ. The CDR3 nucleotides are TGCGCCAGCAGGTCACAGGGTCATGGGCCTGACACTGAAGCTTTCTTT. This sequence encodes CASRSQGHGPDTEAFF.

J is TRBJ1-1 and V is TRBV12-3 or TRBV12-4, with D maybe TRBD1 (6 bases). Trimming left V 6 bases short and J 9 bases short, with 11 bases between. This CDR3 region has 11 residues. In nucleotides, the CDR3 is TGTGCCAGCAGCGGGGACACCCAAGCTTTCTTT. This gives the protein CASSGDTQAFF.

This chain connects TRBV15 to TRBJ2-2; D gene unclear. This CDR3 is 16 amino acids long. CDR1 and CDR2 (germline): LNHNV, YYDKDF (reference sequence). V lost 5 bases, J lost 2 bases, and 15 bases lay in between. In DNA, the CDR3 is TGTGCCACCAGCGACAAGTTAAGGGTCAACACCGGGGAGCTGTTTTTT. It specifies CATSDKLRVNTGELFF.

The chain is built from TRBV18 and TRBJ1-1, with D unresolved. The CDR3 has 12 amino acids. Germline CDR1 and CDR2: KGHSH and LQKENI. V lost 6 bases and J lost 6, with 11 bases in between. CDR3 bases: TGTGCCAGCTCCCCCATGGTGGCTGAAGCTTTCTTT. Translated: CASSPMVAEAFF.

This clone was seen only once. The chain couples TRBV14 to TRBJ2-1, with D maybe TRBD1 (6 bases). With 4 bases removed from V and 7 bases from J, the gap between germline ends came to 11 bases. Per germline, CDR1 SGHDN and CDR2 FVKESK. The CDR3 length is 13 residues. CDR3 coding DNA: TGTGCCAGCAGCCGCGCGAGGGGGAATGAGCAGTTCTTC. Protein: CASSRARGNEQFF.

This clone appeared a few times. The J gene is TRBJ2-2, the V gene TRBV9; D is unclear. Per the germline V gene, CDR1 is SGDLS and CDR2 is YYNGEE. V dropped 6 bases and J dropped 4 bases, with 13 bases sitting between them. This CDR3 has 14 residues. CDR3 coding DNA: TGTGCCAGCACCCCTTATAGGAGCACCGGGGAGCTGTTTTTT. As protein: CASTPYRSTGELFF.